The next 21 T cell receptor beta chains were all read from a single sample in a study of blood T cell repertoires in COVID-19. Measured with immunoSEQ multiplex PCR; TCRdb has only the in-frame clones, and not every one. Of about 97,000 clones listed, about 80% are singletons. The sequencing input was peripheral blood. The receptors come from a human donor in a cohort sampled during active COVID-19.

The V gene is TRBV5-1, the J gene TRBJ2-5, with unresolved D. Germline CDR1 and CDR2: SGHRS and YFSETQ. The CDR3 runs to 12 residues. Trimming removed 4 bases at V and 2 bases at J, with 6 bases between. The CDR3 DNA is TGCGCCAGCAGCACAGTACAAGAGACCCAGTACTTC. This encodes CASSTVQETQYF.

The rearrangement links TRBV18 to TRBJ2-7; no clear D gene. The germline V and J ends were trimmed by 2 bases and 4 bases, with 6 bases remaining between them. Germline CDR1 KGHSH, CDR2 LQKENI. There are 12 residues in the CDR3. This CDR3 is CASSPGPYEQYF. The DNA of the CDR3 is TGTGCCAGCTCACCAGGGCCTTACGAGCAGTACTTC.

The rearrangement joins TRBV28 to TRBJ1-5; 8 nucleotides line up with TRBD1. The V gene end was trimmed by 3 bases and the J gene end by 4 bases; junction bases not matched to a gene: 11. The germline V gene has CDR1 MDHEN and CDR2 SYDVKM. This CDR3 has 17 amino acids. CDR3 coding DNA: TGTGCCAGCAGTTTCCTCGGGGGGACAGGTCTTAATCAGCCCCAGCATTTT. Translating gives CASSFLGGTGLNQPQHF.

The V and J genes are TRBV20-1 and TRBJ2-7; unclear D gene. The germline V and J ends were trimmed by 3 bases and 4 bases, with 7 bases remaining between them. From germline, CDR1 is DFQATT and CDR2 SNEGSKA (reference sequence). This CDR3 has 11 residues. CDR3 amino acids: CSASTQYEQYF. The CDR3 DNA sequence: TGCAGTGCTAGTACCCAGTACGAGCAGTACTTC.

The rearrangement links TRBV18 to TRBJ2-7, with D maybe TRBD1 (6 bases). The germline V and J ends were trimmed by 0 bases and 2 bases, with 11 bases remaining between them. From germline, CDR1 is KGHSH and CDR2 LQKENI. The CDR3 runs to 15 residues. The CDR3 region is CASSPPMRQAYEQYF. The CDR3 coding sequence is TGTGCCAGCTCACCACCGATGCGACAGGCCTACGAGCAGTACTTC.

The gene calls are TRBV7-9 and TRBJ2-1; 13 nucleotides align to TRBD2. With V trimmed by 5 bases and J by 5 bases, 3 bases remained unmatched. Per germline, CDR1 SEHNR and CDR2 FQNEAQ (reference sequence). The CDR3 length is 15 residues. The CDR3, as DNA: TGTGCCAGCAGCACGGGACTAGCGGGGAACAATGAGCAGTTCTTC. Protein product: CASSTGLAGNNEQFF.

The chain combines TRBV5-4 with TRBJ2-1; 13 bases fit TRBD2. The CDR3 consists of 17 residues. Germline V lookup: CDR1 SGHNT, CDR2 YYREEE (reference sequence). J lost 2 bases, V lost 4 bases, and 6 bases had no gene match. Here the CDR3 reads CASSTGTSGVTYNEQFF. CDR3 DNA sequence: TGTGCCAGCAGCACCGGGACTAGCGGGGTTACCTACAATGAGCAGTTCTTC.

V usage is TRBV12-5 and J usage is TRBJ1-1, with a weak D call TRBD1 (6 bases). Germline CDR1 and CDR2: LGHNT and FRNRAP. The V end lost 5 bases, the J end lost 5 bases, and 15 bases lay between the germline ends. The CDR3 is 14 residues long. The CDR3 DNA reads as TGTGCTAGTGGTCAGGGAAGGGGGACGACTGAAGCTTTCTTT. It is translated as CASGQGRGTTEAFF.

The chain employs TRBV7-3 and TRBJ2-3; TRBD2 aligns across 10 bases. This CDR3 is built from 15 residues. The germline CDR1 and CDR2 sequences are SGHTA and FQGTGA. The V gene end was trimmed by 5 bases and the J gene end by 4 bases; junction bases not matched to a gene: 6. The CDR3 reads CASSPGLASADTQYF. DNA for the CDR3: TGTGCCAGCAGCCCGGGACTAGCGAGTGCAGATACGCAGTATTTT. Full variable domain (missing parts from reference TRBV7-3 and TRBJ2-3): GAGVSQTPSNKVTEKGKYVELRCDPISGHTALYWYRQSLGQGPEFLIYFQGTGAADDSGLPNDRFFAVRPEGSVSTLKIQRTERGDSAVYLCASSPGLASADTQYFGPGTRLTVL.

The CDR3 nucleotides read TGCGCCAGCAGCCGGGACAGACCTGAGGGCTACACCTTC. This gives the protein CASSRDRPEGYTF. The chain employs TRBV5-1 and TRBJ1-2, with TRBD1 matching over 7 bases. V was pared by 4 bases and J by 8 bases, with 8 bases of the junction left unmatched. The germline V gene has CDR1 SGHRS and CDR2 YFSETQ. The CDR3 spans 13 residues.

The rearrangement joins TRBV7-2 to TRBJ2-7, with 8 bases that match TRBD2. The CDR3 consists of 15 residues. CDR1 is SGHTA and CDR2 is FQGNSA in the germline V gene. J gave up 6 bases and V 5 bases, and 12 bases lay outside the gene matches. CDR3 DNA sequence: TGTGCCAGCAGCCGCGGGGGGACTAGTTTCACCGAGCAGTACTTC. Translating it yields CASSRGGTSFTEQYF.

The chain joins TRBV3-1 (or the pseudogene TRBV3-2) to TRBJ2-2, with a tentative D call TRBD1 (5 bases). There are 15 residues in the CDR3. The germline CDR1 and CDR2 sequences are LGHDT and YNNKEL (reference sequence). Between the trimmed V and J ends, which lost 7 bases and 1 base, there was a span of 13 bases. The CDR3 is CASKRQPQNTGELFF. In DNA form, the CDR3 reads TGTGCCAGCAAAAGACAGCCACAGAACACCGGGGAGCTGTTTTTT.

This clone has only one observation. The chain is built from TRBV6-4 and TRBJ1-2, with 7 bases lining up with TRBD1. The CDR3 spans 14 residues. V lost 6 bases to trimming and J lost 8 bases; unmatched junction nucleotides: 12. Germline CDR1 and CDR2: MRHNA and SNTAGT. The CDR3 DNA follows: TGTGCCAGCAGCCCCGGGACAGAACCGACCGGCTACACCTTC. It yields the protein CASSPGTEPTGYTF.

This chain links TRBV28 with TRBJ1-5, with unresolved D. The V gene's germline CDR1 is MDHEN and CDR2 SYDVKM. Trimming took 0 bases from V and 2 from J, leaving 11 bases between them. The CDR3 is made up of 16 amino acids. The CDR3 reads CASSLWQTYGNQPQHF. The CDR3 DNA reads as TGTGCCAGCAGTTTATGGCAGACTTACGGCAATCAGCCCCAGCATTTT.

The J gene is TRBJ1-5, the V gene TRBV5-6, with TRBD1 matching over 8 bases. Germline trimming cut 4 bases from V and 1 base from J; bases unmatched to any gene: 1. Per germline, CDR1 SGHDT and CDR2 YYEEEE. The CDR3 consists of 14 residues. This CDR3 reads CASSRQGSNQPQHF. The CDR3 DNA is TGTGCCAGCAGCCGACAGGGGAGCAATCAGCCCCAGCATTTT.

In its sample, this clone was seen a few times. The chain recombines TRBV9 with TRBJ2-2; no clear D gene. The V gene's germline CDR1 is SGDLS and CDR2 YYNGEE. With 3 bases removed from V and 6 bases from J, the gap between germline ends came to 12 bases. The CDR3 totals 14 residues. CDR3 DNA sequence: TGTGCCAGCAGCGGGATACTCCAGGCCGGGGAGCTGTTTTTT. Translation gives CASSGILQAGELFF.

The chain employs TRBV3-1 (or the pseudogene TRBV3-2) and TRBJ2-2, with D maybe TRBD2 (5 bases). This CDR3 region has 16 residues. Trimming removed 1 base from V and 3 bases from J, with 12 bases in between. Looked up from germline, CDR1 is LGHDT and CDR2 is YNNKEL (reference sequence). The CDR3 bases are TGTGCCAGCAGCCAAGCCTTCCTAGCTTACACCGGGGAGCTGTTTTTT. Translating gives CASSQAFLAYTGELFF.

The V and J genes are TRBV7-9 and TRBJ1-1; 9 nucleotides match TRBD1. After removal of 6 bases from V and 4 bases from J, the junction contained 6 bases not matched to a gene. Germline V gives CDR1 SEHNR, CDR2 FQNEAQ (reference sequence). The CDR3 extends over 14 amino acids. In DNA, the CDR3 is TGTGCCAGCAGTTTTAGACAGGGGGGCACTGAAGCTTTCTTT. Its protein is CASSFRQGGTEAFF.

The chain couples TRBV28 to TRBJ1-1; D is possibly TRBD1 (5 bases). This CDR3 contains 16 residues. Per germline, CDR1 MDHEN and CDR2 SYDVKM. V shed 3 bases and J shed 1 base, with 15 bases lying between them. The CDR3 reads CASSLRMRGRNTEAFF. The CDR3 coding sequence is TGTGCCAGCAGTTTGAGGATGCGGGGCCGGAACACTGAAGCTTTCTTT.

The chain joins TRBV28 to TRBJ1-4; D unclear. Germline V gene sequence: CDR1 MDHEN, CDR2 SYDVKM. CDR3 length equals 17 residues. The V gene lost 3 bases and the J gene lost 0 bases, with 14 bases spanning the gap. The CDR3 sequence is CASSFREKLATNEKLFF. The CDR3 DNA reads TGTGCCAGCAGTTTTAGGGAGAAGTTGGCAACTAATGAAAAACTGTTTTTT.

This clone was recorded a few times. In DNA, the CDR3 is TGCGCCAGCAGCGAGACTAGCGGGGGGCTGGGCCAGTACTTC. Protein product: CASSETSGGLGQYF. The J gene is TRBJ2-5, the V gene TRBV5-1; TRBD2 matches 13 bases. V trimming: 4 bases; J trimming: 10 bases; junction bases outside the gene matches: 7. CDR3 length: 14 residues. Germline loops: CDR1 SGHRS, CDR2 YFSETQ.